The rows below give T cell receptor beta chains drawn from one sample of a study of neurological immune-mediated disorders. TCRdb analysed the 5' RACE reads with MiXCR anew, one entry per CDR3 protein. Of roughly 50,000 distinct CDR3 sequences in the sample, 20% to 30% are singletons; the top ten hold approximately 23%. The sample comprised PBMCs. The receptor set was obtained from a woman aged 70-85 years in good health. Both conserved end residues are part of each CDR3. A D gene is named only where the DNA matches it firmly. Expanded clones are given a class, and other clones once, few, many or no size at all.

>many|TRBV10-2|-|TRBJ2-1
TGCGCCACTACCCCTCGAGTGACTACCTACAATGAGCAGTTCTTC
CATTPRVTTYNEQFF
>many|TRBV29-1|-|TRBJ2-6
TGCAGCGTTGAAAGCTCTGGGGCCAACGTCCTGACTTTC
CSVESSGANVLTF
>-|TRBV4-2|-|TRBJ1-6
TGTGCCAGCAGCCAAGCCCGAGGACCTGACGGGAGCTCCTATAATTCACCCCTCCACTTT
CASSQARGPDGSSYNSPLHF
>-|TRBV12-3/TRBV12-4|-|TRBJ1-1
TGTGCCAGCAGTTTGGCCGGGACCCCTTTGAACTTCTTT
CASSLAGTPLNFF
>many|TRBV7-2|-|TRBJ1-2
TGTGCCAGCAGACGAAACAGACTCTATGGCTACACCTTC
CASRRNRLYGYTF
>-|TRBV4-1|-|TRBJ2-1
TGCGCCAGCAGCCAAGAAATCGACGGGAGAGGGAATGAGCAGTTCTTC
CASSQEIDGRGNEQFF
>-|TRBV5-6|-|TRBJ1-1
TGTGCCAGCAGATCACAGGGTTTTGAAGCTTTCTTT
CASRSQGFEAFF
>many|TRBV29-1|TRBD1|TRBJ2-3
TGCAGCGTTGCAGGACGACCGGGACAGGGGGCCACAGATACGCAGTATTTT
CSVAGRPGQGATDTQYF
>-|TRBV5-4|-|TRBJ2-5
TGTGCCAGCAGCTTAAAGACCGGGACACTTCTGGAGACCCAGTACTTC
CASSLKTGTLLETQYF
>few|TRBV27|-|TRBJ2-2
TGTGCCAGCAGACTAGGGCGGAACACCGGGGAGCTGTTTTTT
CASRLGRNTGELFF
>many|TRBV7-8|-|TRBJ2-7
TGTGCCAGCAGTCGGGGCAGGGTCACCTACGAGCAGTACTTC
CASSRGRVTYEQYF
>many|TRBV10-2|TRBD1|TRBJ1-2
TGCGCCAGCAGTGAGTGGCGACAGGGGAATGGCTACACCTTC
CASSEWRQGNGYTF
>many|TRBV12-3/TRBV12-4|-|TRBJ1-5
TGTGCCAGCCGTCTGGGTTCTAATCAGCCCCAGCATTTT
CASRLGSNQPQHF
>once|TRBV7-2|-|TRBJ2-3
TGTGCCAGCAGTTTTAGCTGGGGTACGCAGTATTTT
CASSFSWGTQYF
>-|TRBV20-1|-|TRBJ2-3
TGCAGTGCCAACAGGGCTTCTAGCACAGATACGCAGTATTTT
CSANRASSTDTQYF
>-|TRBV6-2/TRBV6-3|-|TRBJ1-1
TGTGCCAGCAGATACTTGACAGTAGAGAAGCCTGAAGCTTTCTTT
CASRYLTVEKPEAFF
>many|TRBV20-1|-|TRBJ2-3
TGCAGTGCTTCGACCATCGAGGGGTCAGATACGCAGTATTTT
CSASTIEGSDTQYF
>many|TRBV6-6|-|TRBJ1-6
TGTGCCAGCAGTTATACGGGCTATAATTCACCCCTCCACTTT
CASSYTGYNSPLHF
>many|TRBV7-2|-|TRBJ2-2
TGTGCCAGCAGCTTACGGACGGGAGAAGACACCGGGGAGCTGTTTTTT
CASSLRTGEDTGELFF
>many|TRBV20-1|-|TRBJ1-1
TGCAGTGCTAGAGAGGCCGGGGCGTCGAACACTGAAGCTTTCTTT
CSAREAGASNTEAFF
>many|TRBV5-1|TRBD2|TRBJ2-3
TGCGCCAGCATCGGAGGGGAGGGCGGCACAGATACGCAGTATTTT
CASIGGEGGTDTQYF
>many|TRBV20-1|-|TRBJ2-5
TGCAGTGTGCCAAGGGAGACCCAGTACTTC
CSVPRETQYF
>-|TRBV12-3/TRBV12-4|-|TRBJ2-7
TGTGCCAGCAGTTTACACGGAAACTACGAGCAGTACTTC
CASSLHGNYEQYF
>-|TRBV19|TRBD1|TRBJ1-2
TGTGCCAGTAGCTGGACAGGCAACTATGGCTACACCTTC
CASSWTGNYGYTF
>-|TRBV7-2|-|TRBJ1-5
TGTGCCAGCAGCCGGGACGGCAATCAGCCCCAGCATTTT
CASSRDGNQPQHF
>many|TRBV7-2|-|TRBJ1-2
TGTGCCAGCAGCTCCACCCCAGTTCCCCGGGGCTACACCTTC
CASSSTPVPRGYTF
>many|TRBV27|-|TRBJ1-5
TGTGCCAGCAGTCCCACGGCGGGGGCCCCGAGGCATTTT
CASSPTAGAPRHF
>many|TRBV7-2|TRBD1|TRBJ2-7
TGTGCCAGCAGCTTTTGGGACAGCTCCTACGAGCAGTACTTC
CASSFWDSSYEQYF